This T cell receptor (beta chain) was recovered during a study of blood T cell repertoires in COVID-19. Study overall: The samples span acute and convalescent COVID-19 from the United States, Italy and Spain. T cells, B-cell-depleted T cells, or PBMCs provided the cDNA or gDNA that served as material.

Authors' data handling: For nucleated cells, counts were estimated from reference gene primer amplification. Only in-frame clones appear in the TCRdb table, and some are missing; sequencing was by immunoSEQ multiplex PCR. V and J calls and clone size are those listed in that table; D and trimming were worked out from the DNA. The sample holds hundreds of thousands of clones, just over 85% seen once. The germline V gene encodes CDR1 MGHRA and CDR2 YSYEKL. Trimming pared 0 bases from V and 5 bases from J, leaving 11 bases between. This CDR3 comprises 15 residues. The sample consisted of peripheral blood. This TCR was sampled from a woman in her 30s with active or convalescent COVID-19. This chain uses TRBV4-1 with TRBJ1-5; D unresolved. CDR3 in amino acids: CASSQDSGSYQPQHF. The CDR3 DNA follows: TGCGCCAGCAGCCAAGATTCGGGATCCTATCAGCCCCAGCATTTT.